The 28 T cell receptor beta chains in this list originate from one sample, sequenced in a study of vaccination effects on CD4 cells after COVID-19. These receptors' targets are unknown. ViraFEST assay sequencing came after antigen-specific CD4+ T cells were expanded with viral peptide pools. Culturing for around ten days preceded CD4+ T cell isolation. Clones were sequenced by immunoSEQ multiplex PCR, and TCRdb holds only the in-frame ones, with some missing. Of about 60,000 clones listed, roughly 79% were seen once; the top ten hold about 2.5%. This material consisted of CD4+ T cells from PBMCs cultured with HCoV-229E spike peptides, taken before COVID-19 vaccination. Receptors originate from a human donor who received a COVID-19 vaccine.

This chain links TRBV27 with TRBJ1-6, with D hard to call. The CDR3 consists of 14 residues. Germline V gene sequence: CDR1 MNHEY, CDR2 SMNVEV (reference sequence). The V end was cut by 3 bases, the J end by 0 bases, with 3 bases between. The CDR3 loop is CASSFSSYNSPLHF. The CDR3 DNA reads as TGTGCCAGCAGTTTTAGCTCCTATAATTCACCCCTCCACTTT.

The rearrangement uses TRBV21-1 and TRBJ2-6. TRBV21-1 is annotated as a pseudogene. The CDR3 has 15 residues. This CDR3 reads CASSKGPSGANVLTF. Written as DNA, the CDR3 is TGTGCCAGCAGCAAAGGTCCCTCTGGGGCCAACGTCCTGACTTTC.

The chain links TRBV2 to TRBJ2-1; D gene ambiguous. Germline-derived CDR1 and CDR2 are SNHLY and FYNNEI. The V and J ends lost 2 bases and 7 bases respectively, with 6 bases between them. The CDR3 has 12 amino acids. The CDR3 spells CASSELTNEQFF. CDR3 sequence (DNA): TGTGCCAGCAGTGAATTGACTAATGAGCAGTTCTTC.

This chain joins TRBV6-5 and TRBJ1-1; TRBD1 might be the D (5 bases). There are 14 residues in the CDR3. Trimming removed 5 bases from V and 2 bases from J, with 12 bases in between. CDR1 is MNHEY and CDR2 is SVGAGI in the germline V gene. CDR3 region: CASSRGTDNTEAFF. DNA for the CDR3: TGTGCCAGCAGTCGGGGGACGGATAACACTGAAGCTTTCTTT.

The chain uses TRBV21-1 and TRBJ2-3; the table names TRBD2, a call not compared with the DNA. TRBV21-1 is a known pseudogene. This CDR3 is 15 amino acids long. CDR3 loop: CASSNSTSPTDTQYF. The CDR3, as DNA: TGTGCCAGCAGCAATTCAACTTCTCCCACAGATACGCAGTATTTT.

This clone was counted a single time. The same CDR3 arises from other DNA sequences in this sample as well. The genes are TRBV28 and TRBJ1-4; D perhaps matches TRBD1 (6 bases). Trimming took 5 bases from V and 1 from J, leaving 8 bases between them. This CDR3 contains 14 residues. Germline values: CDR1 MDHEN, CDR2 SYDVKM. The CDR3 is CASSPQGTNEKLFF. As DNA, the CDR3 is TGTGCCAGCAGTCCACAGGGAACTAATGAAAAACTGTTTTTT.

The chain is built from TRBV19 and TRBJ2-3; D might be TRBD1 (6 bases). CDR3 length equals 14 residues. Germline CDR1 reads LNHDA; CDR2 reads SQIVND (reference sequence). V lost 6 bases and J lost 2, with 12 bases in between. CDR3 DNA sequence: TGTGCCAGTAGCGTGACAGGATTCACAGATACGCAGTATTTT. Its protein product is CASSVTGFTDTQYF.

In this sample, this clone turned up a few times. V and J are TRBV19 and TRBJ1-2; possible D gene TRBD1, 5 bases. V was cut by 3 bases and J by 1 base, with 12 bases left in between. The CDR3 has 15 amino acids. Per germline, CDR1 LNHDA and CDR2 SQIVND (reference sequence). This CDR3 reads CASSIQGSYNYGYTF. The CDR3 DNA is TGTGCCAGTAGTATTCAGGGCAGCTATAACTATGGCTACACCTTC.

The chain couples TRBV19 to TRBJ1-2, with D possibly TRBD1 on 6 matching bases. Looked up from germline, CDR1 is LNHDA and CDR2 is SQIVND (reference sequence). The CDR3 runs 13 residues. The ends were cut back, 4 bases at V and 7 bases at J, with 13 bases in the middle. The CDR3 nucleotides read TGTGCCAGTAGTACTTCCAGGGGATCTGGCTACACCTTC. Protein sequence: CASSTSRGSGYTF.

The rearrangement links TRBV5-1 to TRBJ2-2; D gene unclear. CDR1 and CDR2 (germline): SGHRS, YFSETQ. V lost 2 bases, J lost 7 bases, and 3 bases lay in between. This CDR3 has 11 residues. The CDR3 nucleotides read TGCGCCAGCAGCTTTGGCGGGGAGCTGTTTTTT. Translating it yields CASSFGGELFF.

The chain joins TRBV7-2 to TRBJ1-5; D gene unclear. CDR3 length equals 16 residues. Germline CDR1 SGHTA, CDR2 FQGNSA. The V and J ends lost 5 bases and 6 bases respectively, with 20 bases between them. The CDR3 region has the DNA TGTGCCAGCAGCCTCCGGAACGAGGGTTCGGCTCAGCCCCAGCATTTT. Its translation is CASSLRNEGSAQPQHF.

This chain uses TRBV5-8 with TRBJ2-7; 11 nucleotides agree with TRBD1. The V and J ends lost 4 bases and 3 bases, in that order; junction bases with no gene match: 6. Germline V gene lookup returns CDR1 SGHTS and CDR2 YDEGEE. The CDR3 spans 15 residues. CDR3 sequence reads: CASSLGQGAFYEQYV. The CDR3 DNA reads as TGTGCCAGCAGCCTCGGACAGGGGGCTTTCTACGAGCAGTACGTC.

The chain carries TRBV5-5 and TRBJ2-5; 9 nucleotides line up with TRBD2. Germline V gene lookup returns CDR1 SGHKS and CDR2 YYEKEE (reference sequence). There are 15 residues in the CDR3. Trimming at V came to 4 bases and at J to 3 bases, leaving 7 bases not matched to a gene. The CDR3 is CASSKGLAVEETQYF. In DNA, the CDR3 is TGTGCCAGCAGCAAGGGACTAGCCGTAGAAGAGACCCAGTACTTC.

V usage is TRBV21-1 and J usage is TRBJ2-3; no check of the table's D call, TRBD1, against the DNA was made. TRBV21-1 is designated a pseudogene. This CDR3 is 14 amino acids long. In DNA form, the CDR3 reads TGTGCCAGCAGCAGGGGGACAGGGATTATTGTGCCGTATTTT. The encoded protein is CASSRGTGIIVPYF.

V gene TRBV25-1 combines with J gene TRBJ2-3, with D possibly TRBD2 on 6 matching bases. CDR3 length equals 14 residues. Trimming stripped 3 bases from V and 3 bases from J, with 10 bases between. The germline CDR1 and CDR2 sequences are MGHDK and SYGVNS. The CDR3 is CASSDRLGTDTQYF. The CDR3 bases are TGTGCCAGCAGTGACAGACTAGGGACAGATACGCAGTATTTT.

This chain connects TRBV2 to TRBJ1-1; D is possibly TRBD1 (5 bases). The CDR3 covers 15 residues. Germline CDR1 and CDR2: SNHLY and FYNNEI. With 4 bases removed from V and 12 bases from J, the gap between germline ends came to 24 bases. The CDR3 spells CASSGTKTVQVVSFF. CDR3 in DNA: TGTGCCAGCAGTGGGACAAAGACTGTACAAGTTGTGTCTTTCTTT.

The rearrangement links TRBV28 to TRBJ1-1; unclear D gene. Trimming removed 7 bases at V and 3 bases at J, with 6 bases between. This CDR3 has 11 residues. The V gene's germline CDR1 is MDHEN and CDR2 SYDVKM. This CDR3 reads CASKEDTEAFF. The CDR3 region has the DNA TGTGCCAGCAAGGAGGACACTGAAGCTTTCTTT.

This clone showed up just once. DNA for the CDR3: TGTGCCAGCTCAGCAGGAGGGGGGACCGAGCAGTACGTC. The encoded protein is CASSAGGGTEQYV. The rearrangement joins TRBV18 to TRBJ2-7; D could derive from TRBD1 or TRBD2 (6 bases each). The CDR3 has 13 amino acids. Germline CDR1 is KGHSH and CDR2 is LQKENI. V lost 5 bases and J lost 6, with 14 bases in between.

The chain uses TRBV12-3 or TRBV12-4 and TRBJ2-6, with D uncertain. V was clipped by 3 bases and J by 4 bases, with 4 bases between them. The length of the CDR3 is 13 residues. This chain's CDR3 is CASSFRGANVLTF. The CDR3 DNA reads as TGTGCCAGCAGTTTCCGAGGGGCCAACGTCCTGACTTTC.

This clone was found a few times. The chain recombines TRBV2 with TRBJ1-6; the D gene is possibly TRBD1 (6 bases). CDR3 length equals 14 residues. V lost 6 bases and J lost 9, with 15 bases in between. CDR1 SNHLY and CDR2 FYNNEI come from the germline V gene. The CDR3 loop reads CASSAQGYGSPLHF. The CDR3 DNA is TGTGCCAGCAGCGCCCAGGGGTATGGTTCACCCCTCCACTTT.

A single count supports this clone. The chain has TRBV2 and TRBJ2-5, with 8 bases identical to TRBD1. The germline V gene has CDR1 SNHLY and CDR2 FYNNEI. V lost 5 bases and J lost 5; bases outside the gene matches: 7. CDR3 length equals 14 residues. CDR3 in amino acids: CASSRTGLGETQYF. For the CDR3, the DNA is TGTGCCAGCAGTCGGACAGGGCTAGGGGAGACCCAGTACTTC.

V and J are TRBV2 and TRBJ2-5; tentatively, D is TRBD1 or TRBD2 (5 bases each). The V end was cut by 6 bases, the J end by 3 bases, with 11 bases between. This CDR3 is 13 amino acids long. Germline-derived CDR1 and CDR2 are SNHLY and FYNNEI. Here the CDR3 DNA reads TGTGCCAGCAGCCTTATGGGGGAAGAGACCCAGTACTTC. Translation: CASSLMGEETQYF.

The V gene is TRBV18, the J gene TRBJ1-4; D ambiguous. The V and J ends lost 3 bases and 4 bases respectively, with 6 bases between them. Germline assignment: CDR1 KGHSH and CDR2 LQKENI. This CDR3 comprises 13 residues. CDR3 residues: CASSPQNNEKLFF. The CDR3 DNA reads as TGTGCCAGCTCACCCCAGAATAATGAAAAACTGTTTTTT.

V and J are TRBV19 and TRBJ1-5, with D possibly being TRBD1 (6 bases). This CDR3 comprises 17 residues. In germline, CDR1 is LNHDA, CDR2 SQIVND (reference sequence). V was shortened by 0 bases and J by 0 bases, with 12 bases between the two germline ends. CDR3 protein: CASSIDGRGDSNQPQHF. The DNA for the CDR3 is TGTGCCAGTAGTATAGACGGCAGGGGAGATAGCAATCAGCCCCAGCATTTT.

This clone was observed a handful of times. The J gene is TRBJ2-5, the V gene TRBV30; D might be TRBD2 (6 bases). Trimming removed 0 bases at V and 2 bases at J, with 13 bases between. The CDR3 loop spans 15 amino acids. Germline lookup yields CDR1 GTSNPN and CDR2 SVGIG (reference sequence). CDR3: CAWSVGGNLQETQYF. CDR3 sequence (DNA): TGTGCCTGGAGTGTAGGCGGGAACCTACAAGAGACCCAGTACTTC.

The rearrangement uses TRBV2 and TRBJ2-7, with a possible D match to TRBD2 (7 bases). V gave up 7 bases and J gave up 3 bases, with 16 bases separating them. CDR1 is SNHLY and CDR2 is FYNNEI in the germline V gene. This CDR3 region has 14 residues. The CDR3 sequence: CASTFGGQIYEQYV. Written as DNA, the CDR3 is TGTGCCAGCACCTTCGGGGGGCAGATCTACGAGCAGTACGTC.

The V gene is TRBV9, the J gene TRBJ1-1; D may be TRBD1 (5 bases). The V and J ends lost 4 bases and 5 bases respectively, with 12 bases between them. Germline assignment: CDR1 SGDLS and CDR2 YYNGEE. This CDR3 contains 13 residues. The CDR3 DNA reads as TGTGCCAGCAGCCTGAGGGAGGGGACTGAAGCTTTCTTT. This sequence encodes CASSLREGTEAFF.

This chain joins TRBV5-1 and TRBJ1-3; the D gene is possibly TRBD1 (6 bases). This CDR3 spans 15 amino acids. Germline lookup yields CDR1 SGHRS and CDR2 YFSETQ. The V gene lost 4 bases and the J gene lost 4 bases, with 15 bases spanning the gap. CDR3: CASSTGTPRGNTIYF. The CDR3 DNA reads TGCGCCAGCAGCACCGGGACACCAAGGGGAAACACCATATATTTT.